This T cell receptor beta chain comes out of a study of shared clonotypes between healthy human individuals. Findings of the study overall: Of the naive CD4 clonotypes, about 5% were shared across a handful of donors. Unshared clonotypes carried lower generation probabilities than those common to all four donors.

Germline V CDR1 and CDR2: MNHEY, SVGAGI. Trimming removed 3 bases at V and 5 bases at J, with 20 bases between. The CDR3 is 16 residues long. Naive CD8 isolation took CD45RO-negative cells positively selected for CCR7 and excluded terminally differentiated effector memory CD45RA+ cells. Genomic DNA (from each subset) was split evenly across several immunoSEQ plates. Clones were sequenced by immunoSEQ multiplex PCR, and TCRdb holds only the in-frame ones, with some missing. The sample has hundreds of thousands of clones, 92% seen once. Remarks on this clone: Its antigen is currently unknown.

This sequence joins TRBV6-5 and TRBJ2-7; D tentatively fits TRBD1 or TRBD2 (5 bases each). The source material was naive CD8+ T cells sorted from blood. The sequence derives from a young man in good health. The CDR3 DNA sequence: TGTGCCAGCAGTTATGGGGGTTCCGGTGTTGCCGACGAGCAGTACTTC. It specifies CASSYGGSGVADEQYF.